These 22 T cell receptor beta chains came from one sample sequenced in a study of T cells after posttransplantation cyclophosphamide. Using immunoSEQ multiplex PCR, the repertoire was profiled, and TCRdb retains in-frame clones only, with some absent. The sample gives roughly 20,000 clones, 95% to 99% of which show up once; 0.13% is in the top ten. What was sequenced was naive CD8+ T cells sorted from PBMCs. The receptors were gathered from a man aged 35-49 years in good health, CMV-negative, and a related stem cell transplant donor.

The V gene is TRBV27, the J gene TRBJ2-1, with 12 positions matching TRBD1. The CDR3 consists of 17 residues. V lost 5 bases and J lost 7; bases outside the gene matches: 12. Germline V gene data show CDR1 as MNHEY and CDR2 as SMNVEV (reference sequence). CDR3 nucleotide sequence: TGTGCCAGCAGTGGGGACAGGGGGCGAAGTGTAGGAAATGAGCAGTTCTTC. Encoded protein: CASSGDRGRSVGNEQFF.

The DNA of the CDR3 is TGTGCCAGCAGCCAAGAGATGGCTAGCGGGAGTGGCGCCTACGAGCAGTACTTC. Protein: CASSQEMASGSGAYEQYF. This chain joins TRBV4-2 and TRBJ2-7; TRBD2 matches at 10 bases. The V gene's germline CDR1 is LGHNA and CDR2 YNFKEQ. J gave up 2 bases and V 0 bases, and 10 bases lay outside the gene matches. The CDR3 loop spans 18 amino acids.

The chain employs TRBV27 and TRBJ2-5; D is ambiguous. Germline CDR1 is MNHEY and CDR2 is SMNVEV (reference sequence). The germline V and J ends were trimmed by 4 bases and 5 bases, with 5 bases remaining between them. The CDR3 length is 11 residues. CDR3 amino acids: CASSSGETQYF. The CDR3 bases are TGTGCCAGCAGTTCCGGGGAGACCCAGTACTTC.

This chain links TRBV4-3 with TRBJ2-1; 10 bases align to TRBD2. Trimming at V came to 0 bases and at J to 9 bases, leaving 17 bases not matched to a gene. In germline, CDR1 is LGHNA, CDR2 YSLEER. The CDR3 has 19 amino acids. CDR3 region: CASSQDSLAGAGLGLEQFF. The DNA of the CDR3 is TGCGCCAGCAGCCAAGACTCCCTAGCGGGAGCGGGACTCGGGCTTGAGCAGTTCTTC.

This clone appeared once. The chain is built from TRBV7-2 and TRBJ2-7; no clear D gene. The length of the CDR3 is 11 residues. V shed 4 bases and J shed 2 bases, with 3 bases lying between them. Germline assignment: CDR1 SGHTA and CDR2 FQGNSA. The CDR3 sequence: CASSYTYEQYF. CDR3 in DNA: TGTGCCAGCAGCTATACCTACGAGCAGTACTTC.

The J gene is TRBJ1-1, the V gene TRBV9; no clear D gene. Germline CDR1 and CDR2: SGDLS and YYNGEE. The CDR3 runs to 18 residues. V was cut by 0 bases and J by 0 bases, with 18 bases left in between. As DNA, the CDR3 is TGTGCCAGCAGCGTAGCGGATGAGGGATGGCAGATGAACACTGAAGCTTTCTTT. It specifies CASSVADEGWQMNTEAFF.

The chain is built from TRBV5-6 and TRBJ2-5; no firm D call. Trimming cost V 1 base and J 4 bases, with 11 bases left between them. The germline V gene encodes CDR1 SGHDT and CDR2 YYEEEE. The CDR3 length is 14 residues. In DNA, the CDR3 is TGTGCCAGCAGCTTGTTCGGGTTCGGAGAGACCCAGTACTTC. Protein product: CASSLFGFGETQYF. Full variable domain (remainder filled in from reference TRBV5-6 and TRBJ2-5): DAGVTQSPTHLIKTRGQQVTLRCSPKSGHDTVSWYQQALGQGPQFIFQYYEEEERQRGNFPDRFSGHQFPNYSSELNVNALLLGDSALYLCASSLFGFGETQYFGPGTRLLVL.

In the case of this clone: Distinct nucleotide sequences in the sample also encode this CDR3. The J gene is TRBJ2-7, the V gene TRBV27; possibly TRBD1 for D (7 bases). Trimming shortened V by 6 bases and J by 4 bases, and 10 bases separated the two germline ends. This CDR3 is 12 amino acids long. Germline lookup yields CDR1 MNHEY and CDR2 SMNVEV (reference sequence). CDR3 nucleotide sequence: TGTGCCAGCAGCCCAGGGGGGTACGAGCAGTACTTC. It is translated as CASSPGGYEQYF.

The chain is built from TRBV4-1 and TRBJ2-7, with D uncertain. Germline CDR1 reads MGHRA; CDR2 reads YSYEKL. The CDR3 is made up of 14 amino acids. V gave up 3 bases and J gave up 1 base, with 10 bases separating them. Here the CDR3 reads CASSHPSGSYEQYF. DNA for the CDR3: TGCGCCAGCAGCCATCCCTCCGGGTCCTACGAGCAGTACTTC.

The CDR3, as DNA: TGTGCCAGCAGCCCTCGGACTAGCGGGAGCGGGAATACGCAGTATTTT. Translated, it gives CASSPRTSGSGNTQYF. This rearrangement joins TRBV7-6 to TRBJ2-3; 13 bases are a match to TRBD2. With V trimmed by 5 bases and J by 7 bases, 9 bases remained unmatched. Looked up from germline, CDR1 is SGHVS and CDR2 is FNYEAQ. This CDR3 has 16 amino acids.

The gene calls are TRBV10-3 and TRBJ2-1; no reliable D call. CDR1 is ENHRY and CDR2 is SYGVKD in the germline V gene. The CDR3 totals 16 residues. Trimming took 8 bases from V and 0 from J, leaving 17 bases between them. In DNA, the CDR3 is TGTGCCATCGCTTATCGGTCGGAGAGCTCCTACAATGAGCAGTTCTTC. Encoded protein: CAIAYRSESSYNEQFF.

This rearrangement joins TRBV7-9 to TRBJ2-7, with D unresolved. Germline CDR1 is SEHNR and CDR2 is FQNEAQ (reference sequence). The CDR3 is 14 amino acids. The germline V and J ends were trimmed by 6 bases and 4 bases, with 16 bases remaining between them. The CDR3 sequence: CASRSGEVEYEQYF. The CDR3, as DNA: TGTGCCAGCAGATCCGGAGAAGTAGAATACGAGCAGTACTTC.

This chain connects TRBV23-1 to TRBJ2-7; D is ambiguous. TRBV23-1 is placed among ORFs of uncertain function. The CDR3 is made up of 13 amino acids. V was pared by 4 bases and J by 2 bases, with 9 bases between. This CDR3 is CASSRAETYEQYF. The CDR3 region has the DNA TGCGCCAGCAGTCGTGCAGAAACCTACGAGCAGTACTTC.

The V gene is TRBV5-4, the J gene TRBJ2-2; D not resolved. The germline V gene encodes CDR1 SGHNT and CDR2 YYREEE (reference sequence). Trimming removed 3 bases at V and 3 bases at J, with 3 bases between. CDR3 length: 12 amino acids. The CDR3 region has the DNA TGTGCCAGCAGCTCTTACACCGGGGAGCTGTTTTTT. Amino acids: CASSSYTGELFF. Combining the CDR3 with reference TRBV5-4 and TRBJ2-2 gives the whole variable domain ETGVTQSPTHLIKTRGQQVTLRCSSQSGHNTVSWYQQALGQGPQFIFQYYREEENGRGNFPPRFSGLQFPNYSSELNVNALELDDSALYLCASSSYTGELFFGEGSRLTVL.

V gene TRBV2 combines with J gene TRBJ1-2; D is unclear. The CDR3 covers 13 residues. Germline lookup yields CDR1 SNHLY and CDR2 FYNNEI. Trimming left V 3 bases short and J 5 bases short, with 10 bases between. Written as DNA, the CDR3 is TGTGCCAGCAGTGAGGACGGAGGATATGGCTACACCTTC. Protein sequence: CASSEDGGYGYTF.

CDR3 region: CASSPVGGGLTYEQYF. In DNA, the CDR3 is TGTGCCAGCAGCCCAGTCGGGGGAGGCCTAACCTACGAGCAGTACTTC. V and J are TRBV11-2 and TRBJ2-7, with TRBD2 as a possible D gene (6 bases). There are 16 residues in the CDR3. Germline CDR1 and CDR2: SGHAT and FQNNGV. Trimming removed 5 bases from V and 2 bases from J, with 19 bases in between.

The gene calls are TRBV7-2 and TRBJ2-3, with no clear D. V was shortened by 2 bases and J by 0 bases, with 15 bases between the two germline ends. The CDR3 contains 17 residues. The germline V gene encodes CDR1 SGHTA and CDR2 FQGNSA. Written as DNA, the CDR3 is TGTGCCAGCAGCTTACCCCACCAGGCGCGAAGCACAGATACGCAGTATTTT. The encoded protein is CASSLPHQARSTDTQYF.

CDR3 bases: TGTGCCAGCAGCTTAACGGGGGTCAATCAGCCCCAGCATTTT. Its translation: CASSLTGVNQPQHF. V usage is TRBV7-9 and J usage is TRBJ1-5, with D tentatively TRBD1 (5 bases). The CDR3 contains 14 residues. From germline, CDR1 is SEHNR and CDR2 FQNEAQ (reference sequence). Between the trimmed V and J ends, which lost 2 bases and 3 bases, there was a span of 8 bases. The full variable domain, in which reference TRBV7-9 and TRBJ1-5 provide the parts outside the CDR3, is DTGVSQNPRHKITKRGQNVTFRCDPISEHNRLYWYRQTLGQGPEFLTYFQNEAQLEKSRLLSDRFSAERPKGSFSTLEIQRTEQGDSAMYLCASSLTGVNQPQHFGDGTRLSIL.

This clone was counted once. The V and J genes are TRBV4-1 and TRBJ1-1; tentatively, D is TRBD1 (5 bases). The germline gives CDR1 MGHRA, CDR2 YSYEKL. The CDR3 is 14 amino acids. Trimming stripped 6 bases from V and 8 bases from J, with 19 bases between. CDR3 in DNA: TGCGCCAGCAGTTCCGACAGTCTTACTTCGGAAGCTTTCTTT. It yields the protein CASSSDSLTSEAFF.

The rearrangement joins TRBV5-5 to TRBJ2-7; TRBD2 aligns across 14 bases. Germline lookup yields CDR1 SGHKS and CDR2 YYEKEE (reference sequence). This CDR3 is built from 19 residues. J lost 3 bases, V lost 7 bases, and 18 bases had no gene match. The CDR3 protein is CASRDRGRLAGGPSYEQYF. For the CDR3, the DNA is TGTGCCAGCCGGGACAGGGGTCGACTAGCGGGAGGGCCGAGCTACGAGCAGTACTTC.

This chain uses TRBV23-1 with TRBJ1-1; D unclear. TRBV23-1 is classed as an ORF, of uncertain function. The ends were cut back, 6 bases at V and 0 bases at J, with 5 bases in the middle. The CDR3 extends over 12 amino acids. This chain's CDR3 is CASREMNTEAFF. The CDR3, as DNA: TGCGCCAGCAGGGAGATGAACACTGAAGCTTTCTTT.

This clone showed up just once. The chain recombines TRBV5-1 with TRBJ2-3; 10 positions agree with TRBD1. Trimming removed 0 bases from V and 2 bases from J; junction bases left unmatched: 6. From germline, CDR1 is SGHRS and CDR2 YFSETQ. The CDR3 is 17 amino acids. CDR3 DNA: TGCGCCAGCAGCTTGGCCATCGGGACAGGGGACACAGATACGCAGTATTTT. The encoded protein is CASSLAIGTGDTDTQYF.